This TCR beta chain was observed in a study of T-cell reconstitution after alpha-beta-depleted transplantation in children. Study-wide findings and caveats: At day 60, the high TCRbeta diversity found in some patients originated from recipient T cells and thymic progenitors that had survived. Reportedly, alpha-beta T cells present about two months post-transplant originated from several hundred expanded clones of graft origin.

This sample's TCRbeta library carried unique molecular identifier barcodes. TCRdb reprocessed the PCR reads via MiXCR and lists one record per CDR3 protein. Altogether 200,000 to 250,000 distinct CDR3 sequences are present, about 8.4% being singletons, with the ten largest covering roughly 36%. This clonotype was counted only a few times. The antigen remains unidentified. The CDR3 totals 20 residues. Germline V gene lookup returns CDR1 SGHAT and CDR2 FQNNGV. Trimming cost V 1 base and J 1 base, with 25 bases left between them. The genes are TRBV11-2 and TRBJ2-5, with a tentative D call TRBD2 (5 bases). This sequence originates from a male patient between 2 and 10 years old who had a stem cell transplant for acute myeloid leukemia, so the T cells may come from the graft donor. The source was PBMCs, mostly from graft donor cells, collected 360 days after TCRalphabeta/CD19-depleted stem cell transplant. CDR3 sequence (DNA): TGTGCCAGCAGCTTAGTGAGGGCGTCATGGGTTAAAAGCCCCCAAGAGACCCAGTACTTC. It encodes CASSLVRASWVKSPQETQYF.